The 14 T cell receptor beta chains given below trace back to one sample, sequenced in a study of long-term antiretroviral therapy in people with HIV. Researchers ran immunoSEQ v3.0 at survey level. TCRdb keeps only in-frame clones here, not all; method: immunoSEQ multiplex PCR. The sample contains around 15,000 clones, around four fifths of which appear only once. This specimen was unsorted PBMCs, taken 2.1 years after starting antiretroviral therapy. These receptors came from a man in his forties or fifties with HIV.

CDR3 sequence reads: CSAAHSDIQYF. The CDR3 DNA reads as TGCAGTGCTGCCCATTCGGACATTCAGTACTTC. V usage is TRBV20-1 and J usage is TRBJ2-4; no clear D gene. CDR1 is DFQATT, CDR2 SNEGSKA, per germline (reference sequence). The CDR3 extends over 11 amino acids. V lost 5 bases, J lost 8 bases, and 10 bases lay in between.

This clone was observed once. This sequence joins TRBV1 and TRBJ2-5; the D call in the table, TRBD2, was not verified against the DNA. TRBV1 is described as a pseudogene. This CDR3 comprises 15 residues. CDR3 DNA: TGCACCAGCAGCCAAGCCGGGGGGGCAATCGAGACCCAGTACTTC. Amino acids: CTSSQAGGAIETQYF.

The chain employs TRBV19 and TRBJ1-1; D may be TRBD1 (5 bases). Trimming removed 9 bases at V and 4 bases at J, with 12 bases between. This CDR3 spans 12 amino acids. The V gene's germline CDR1 is LNHDA and CDR2 SQIVND (reference sequence). CDR3: CASSRGVTEAFF. The CDR3 DNA is TGTGCCAGCAGCCGGGGGGTCACTGAAGCTTTCTTT. The whole variable domain, filled in from reference TRBV19 and TRBJ1-1, reads DGGITQSPKYLFRKEGQNVTLSCEQNLNHDAMYWYRQDPGQGLRLIYYSQIVNDFQKGDIAEGYSVSREKKESFPLTVTSAQKNPTAFYLCASSRGVTEAFFGQGTRLTVV.

This chain joins TRBV6-5 and TRBJ2-1; D unresolved. This CDR3 spans 15 amino acids. CDR1 is MNHEY and CDR2 is SVGAGI in the germline V gene. V shed 4 bases and J shed 0 bases, with 10 bases lying between them. CDR3 sequence: CASSFYQTSYNEQFF. CDR3 nucleotide sequence: TGTGCCAGCAGTTTTTACCAAACCTCCTACAATGAGCAGTTCTTC.

The chain carries TRBV19 and TRBJ1-6; D is unresolved. The CDR3 length is 15 residues. V shed 0 bases and J shed 5 bases, with 8 bases lying between them. Germline CDR1 and CDR2: LNHDA and SQIVND (reference sequence). CDR3 loop: CASSIDGGDNSPLHF. In DNA form, the CDR3 reads TGTGCCAGTAGTATAGATGGCGGGGATAATTCACCCCTCCACTTT.

In its sample, this clone was seen a few times. The chain joins TRBV7-9 to TRBJ2-3; no definite D call. Trimming took off 4 bases at V and 5 bases at J, with 10 bases between the two ends. Germline V gives CDR1 SEHNR, CDR2 FQNEAQ (reference sequence). CDR3 length: 13 residues. The CDR3 nucleotides read TGTGCCAGCAGCTCCGCCTCGGGAGATACGCAGTATTTT. Its protein product is CASSSASGDTQYF.

This chain joins TRBV5-1 and TRBJ1-1; no clear D. Germline CDR1 reads SGHRS; CDR2 reads YFSETQ. Trimming took 1 base from V and 2 from J, leaving 9 bases between them. The CDR3 contains 14 residues. CDR3 amino acids: CASSLPGYNTEAFF. The CDR3 nucleotides read TGCGCCAGCAGCTTGCCGGGATATAACACTGAAGCTTTCTTT.

The V gene is TRBV5-1, the J gene TRBJ2-1, with D unclear. The V end was cut by 0 bases, the J end by 0 bases, with 4 bases between. CDR1 is SGHRS and CDR2 is YFSETQ in the germline V gene. The CDR3 is 14 residues long. The CDR3 coding sequence is TGCGCCAGCAGCTTGGGGGTCTCCTACAATGAGCAGTTCTTC. Its protein product is CASSLGVSYNEQFF.

The gene calls are TRBV6-1 and TRBJ1-2; a possible D gene is TRBD1 (6 bases). Germline V gene lookup returns CDR1 MNHNS and CDR2 SASEGT. Deletions cut 0 bases from V and 7 bases from J, with 18 bases between. The CDR3 sequence is 16 residues long. The CDR3 coding sequence is TGTGCCAGCAGTGAAGCAGGGGGGGCTCCGCGTTCTGGCTACACCTTC. Residues: CASSEAGGAPRSGYTF.

This clone was counted once. The genes are TRBV6-5 and TRBJ1-2; D ambiguous. The V and J ends lost 2 bases and 0 bases respectively, with 13 bases between them. Germline loops: CDR1 MNHEY, CDR2 SVGAGI. The length of the CDR3 is 16 residues. CDR3 in DNA: TGTGCCAGCAGTTACCTCTTGACACCTACTAACTATGGCTACACCTTC. This encodes CASSYLLTPTNYGYTF.

This sequence joins TRBV27 and TRBJ1-6, with D hard to call. CDR3 length: 12 amino acids. Trimming took 2 bases from V and 12 from J, leaving 8 bases between them. CDR1 is MNHEY and CDR2 is SMNVEV in the germline V gene (reference sequence). CDR3 residues: CASSLVGGPLHF. The CDR3 DNA sequence: TGTGCCAGCAGTTTAGTTGGCGGACCCCTCCACTTT.

The chain is built from TRBV9 and TRBJ1-3; TRBD1 might be the D (5 bases). Germline assignment: CDR1 SGDLS and CDR2 YYNGEE. Trimming left V 1 base short and J 2 bases short, with 10 bases between. This CDR3 is built from 15 residues. For the CDR3, the DNA is TGTGCCAGCAGCGTAAGCGGGGGGACTGGAAACACCATATATTTT. Protein: CASSVSGGTGNTIYF.

The chain employs TRBV5-4 and TRBJ2-5; perhaps TRBD2 as D (5 bases). Trimming shortened V by 10 bases and J by 1 base, and 11 bases separated the two germline ends. This CDR3 is built from 12 residues. The germline V gene has CDR1 SGHNT and CDR2 YYREEE (reference sequence). CDR3 residues: CAVGSAQETQYF. The CDR3 nucleotides are TGTGCCGTGGGGAGCGCCCAAGAGACCCAGTACTTC.

CDR3 sequence: CASSFDRGGTEAFF. CDR3 sequence (DNA): TGTGCCAGCAGCTTTGACAGAGGCGGCACTGAAGCTTTCTTT. The rearrangement links TRBV11-2 to TRBJ1-1; weak D call: TRBD1 (5 bases). CDR1 is SGHAT, CDR2 FQNNGV, per germline. V lost 3 bases to trimming and J lost 4 bases, with 12 bases between them. This CDR3 region has 14 residues.